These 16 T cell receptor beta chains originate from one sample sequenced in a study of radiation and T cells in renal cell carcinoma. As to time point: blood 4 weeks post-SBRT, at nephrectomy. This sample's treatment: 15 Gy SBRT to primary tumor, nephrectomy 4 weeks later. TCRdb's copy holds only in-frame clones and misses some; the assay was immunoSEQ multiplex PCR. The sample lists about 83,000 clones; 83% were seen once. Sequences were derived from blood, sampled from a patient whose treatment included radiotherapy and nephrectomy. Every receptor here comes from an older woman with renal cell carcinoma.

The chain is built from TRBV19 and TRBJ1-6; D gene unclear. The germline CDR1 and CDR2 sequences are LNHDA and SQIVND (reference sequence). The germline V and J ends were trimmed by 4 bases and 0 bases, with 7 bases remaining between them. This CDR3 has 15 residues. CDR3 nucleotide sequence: TGTGCCAGTAGTACGGATAGCTCCTATAATTCACCCCTCCACTTT. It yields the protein CASSTDSSYNSPLHF.

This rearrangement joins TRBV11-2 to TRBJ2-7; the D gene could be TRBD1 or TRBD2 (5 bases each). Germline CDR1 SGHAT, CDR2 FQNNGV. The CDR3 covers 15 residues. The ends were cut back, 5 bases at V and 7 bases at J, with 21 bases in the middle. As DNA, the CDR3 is TGTGCCAGCAGCGTCAGAAGAGGGGCGGTCCTGGAGCAGTACTTC. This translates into CASSVRRGAVLEQYF.

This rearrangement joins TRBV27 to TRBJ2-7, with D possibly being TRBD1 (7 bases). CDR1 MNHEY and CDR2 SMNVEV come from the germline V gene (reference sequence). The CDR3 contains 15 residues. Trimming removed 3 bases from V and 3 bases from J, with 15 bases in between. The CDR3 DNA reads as TGTGCCAGCAGTTTTCAGGGGGGTGACGACTACGAGCAGTACTTC. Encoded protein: CASSFQGGDDYEQYF.

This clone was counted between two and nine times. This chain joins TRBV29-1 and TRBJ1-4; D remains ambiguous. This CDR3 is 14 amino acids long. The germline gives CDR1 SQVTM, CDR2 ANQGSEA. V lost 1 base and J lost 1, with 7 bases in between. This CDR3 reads CSVEGTGTNEKLFF. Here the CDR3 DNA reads TGCAGCGTTGAAGGGACGGGAACTAATGAAAAACTGTTTTTT. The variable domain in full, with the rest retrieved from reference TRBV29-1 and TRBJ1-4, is SAVISQKPSRDICQRGTSLTIQCQVDSQVTMMFWYRQQPGQSLTLIATANQGSEATYESGFVIDKFPISRPNLTFSTLTVSNMSPEDSSIYLCSVEGTGTNEKLFFGSGTQLSVL.

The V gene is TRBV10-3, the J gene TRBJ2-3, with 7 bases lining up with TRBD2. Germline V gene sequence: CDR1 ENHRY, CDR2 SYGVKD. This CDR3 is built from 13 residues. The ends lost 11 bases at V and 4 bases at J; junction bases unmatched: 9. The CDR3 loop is CASKRGGADTQYF. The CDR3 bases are TGTGCCTCCAAGCGGGGCGGAGCAGATACGCAGTATTTT.

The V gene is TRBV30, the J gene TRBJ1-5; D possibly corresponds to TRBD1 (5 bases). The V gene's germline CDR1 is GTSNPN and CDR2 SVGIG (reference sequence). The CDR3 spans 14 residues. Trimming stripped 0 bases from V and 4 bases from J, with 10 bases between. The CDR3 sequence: CAWSVNRGNQPQHF. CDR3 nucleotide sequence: TGTGCCTGGAGTGTTAATAGGGGTAATCAGCCCCAGCATTTT.

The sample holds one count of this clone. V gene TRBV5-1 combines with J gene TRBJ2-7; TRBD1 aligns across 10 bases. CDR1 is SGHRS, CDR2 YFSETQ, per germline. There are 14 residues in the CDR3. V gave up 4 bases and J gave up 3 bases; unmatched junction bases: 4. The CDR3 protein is CASSPGQGGYEQYF. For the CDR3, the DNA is TGCGCCAGCAGCCCTGGACAGGGGGGCTACGAGCAGTACTTC. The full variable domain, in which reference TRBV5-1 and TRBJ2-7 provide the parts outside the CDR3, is KAGVTQTPRYLIKTRGQQVTLSCSPISGHRSVSWYQQTPGQGLQFLFEYFSETQRNKGNFPGRFSGRQFSNSRSEMNVSTLELGDSALYLCASSPGQGGYEQYFGPGTRLTVT.

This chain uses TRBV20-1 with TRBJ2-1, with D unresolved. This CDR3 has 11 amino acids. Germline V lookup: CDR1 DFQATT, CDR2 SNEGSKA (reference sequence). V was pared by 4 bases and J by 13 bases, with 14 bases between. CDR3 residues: CSANRPPHQFF. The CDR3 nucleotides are TGCAGTGCTAATAGACCCCCTCACCAGTTCTTC.

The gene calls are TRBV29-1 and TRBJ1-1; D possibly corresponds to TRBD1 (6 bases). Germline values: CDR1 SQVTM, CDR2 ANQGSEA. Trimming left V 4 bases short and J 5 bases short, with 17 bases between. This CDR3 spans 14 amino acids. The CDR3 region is CSVVTLGRGTEAFF. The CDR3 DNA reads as TGCAGCGTTGTCACTTTAGGCAGGGGAACTGAAGCTTTCTTT. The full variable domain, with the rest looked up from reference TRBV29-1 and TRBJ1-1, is SAVISQKPSRDICQRGTSLTIQCQVDSQVTMMFWYRQQPGQSLTLIATANQGSEATYESGFVIDKFPISRPNLTFSTLTVSNMSPEDSSIYLCSVVTLGRGTEAFFGQGTRLTVV.

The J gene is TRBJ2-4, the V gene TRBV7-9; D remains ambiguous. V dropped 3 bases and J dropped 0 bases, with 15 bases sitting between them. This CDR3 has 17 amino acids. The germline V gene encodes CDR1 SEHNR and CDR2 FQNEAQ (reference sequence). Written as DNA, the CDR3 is TGTGCCAGCAGCTTCCCAAACACAGCTCTAGCCAAAAACATTCAGTACTTC. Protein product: CASSFPNTALAKNIQYF.

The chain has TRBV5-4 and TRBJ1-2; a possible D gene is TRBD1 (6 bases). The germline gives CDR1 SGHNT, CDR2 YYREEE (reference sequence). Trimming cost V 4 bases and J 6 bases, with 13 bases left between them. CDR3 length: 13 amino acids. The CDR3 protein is CASSNTNRDGYTF. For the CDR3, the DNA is TGTGCCAGCAGCAATACCAACAGGGATGGCTACACCTTC.

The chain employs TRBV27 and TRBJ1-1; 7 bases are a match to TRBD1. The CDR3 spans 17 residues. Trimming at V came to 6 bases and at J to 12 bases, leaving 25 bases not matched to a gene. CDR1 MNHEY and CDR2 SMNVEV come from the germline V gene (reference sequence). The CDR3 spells CASRPSAPYQGGYVPFF. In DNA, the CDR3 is TGTGCCAGCAGACCCTCAGCACCGTACCAGGGGGGATACGTCCCTTTCTTT.

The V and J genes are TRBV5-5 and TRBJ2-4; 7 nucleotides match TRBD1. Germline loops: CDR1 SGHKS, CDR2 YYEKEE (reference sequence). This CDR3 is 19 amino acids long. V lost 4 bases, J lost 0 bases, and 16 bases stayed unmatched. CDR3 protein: CASSLDLGQFILAKNIQYF. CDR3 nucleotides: TGTGCCAGCAGCCTTGATCTGGGACAGTTCATTCTAGCCAAAAACATTCAGTACTTC.

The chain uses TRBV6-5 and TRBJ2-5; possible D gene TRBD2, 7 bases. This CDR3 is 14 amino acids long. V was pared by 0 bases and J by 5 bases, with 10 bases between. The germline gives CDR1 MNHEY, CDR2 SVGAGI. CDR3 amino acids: CASSYSGGLETQYF. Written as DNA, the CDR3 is TGTGCCAGCAGTTACTCGGGGGGGCTTGAGACCCAGTACTTC.

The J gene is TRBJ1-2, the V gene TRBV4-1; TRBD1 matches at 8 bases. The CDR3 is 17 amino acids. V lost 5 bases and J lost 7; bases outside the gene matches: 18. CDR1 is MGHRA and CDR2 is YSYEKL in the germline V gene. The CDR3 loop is CASSYTGTGDVLGGYTF. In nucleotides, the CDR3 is TGCGCCAGCAGCTATACCGGGACAGGAGACGTACTAGGTGGCTACACCTTC.

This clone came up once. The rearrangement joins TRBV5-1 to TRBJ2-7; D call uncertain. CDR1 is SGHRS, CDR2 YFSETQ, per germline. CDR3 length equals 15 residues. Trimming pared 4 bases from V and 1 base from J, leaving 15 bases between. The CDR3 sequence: CASSSMGAGSYEQYF. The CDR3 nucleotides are TGCGCCAGCAGCAGCATGGGTGCCGGGTCCTACGAGCAGTACTTC.